This entry features one T cell receptor (beta chain) sequence. The antigen remains undetermined. This sample was taken from a study of cytomegalovirus exposure and HLA in healthy donors. Clones were read by immunoSEQ multiplex PCR, and TCRdb kept only the in-frame ones, dropping some. The sample holds hundreds of thousands of clones; about nine tenths are singletons and the top ten take 0.83%. There are 18 residues in the CDR3. Trimming left V 1 base short and J 4 bases short, with 22 bases between. Germline V gene data show CDR1 as MGHRA and CDR2 as YSYEKL. General study findings and limits: In vitro data verified a few CMV-associated chains as specific for CMV antigens.

The TCR was taken from a woman younger than 35 in good health and CMV-seronegative. This chain joins TRBV4-1 and TRBJ1-2, with D possibly being TRBD1 (6 bases). The sequencing sample was made of PBMCs. CDR3 loop: CASSQAPTGQSRSYGYTF. CDR3 nucleotide sequence: TGCGCCAGCAGCCAAGCCCCGACAGGACAAAGTAGGTCCTATGGCTACACCTTC.